The TCR beta chain under discussion was sequenced for a study of Ad26.COV2.S vaccination and SARS-CoV-2 variants. The overall study: Among those in the COV1001 Ad26.COV2.S trial arm was the donor.

The CDR3 consists of 14 residues. The V end was cut by 4 bases, the J end by 5 bases, with 11 bases between. Germline-derived CDR1 and CDR2 are LGHNA and YSLEER. The repertoire was sequenced with immunoSEQ multiplex PCR; TCRdb's copy has only in-frame clones and lacks some. The sample yields roughly 380,000 clones, approximately 88% seen once. This clone was recorded only once. Treatment given: some 19 received Ad26.COV2.S at low or high dose, single or two shots; roughly five received placebo; per-sample allocation not given. On day 63 after the first injection, vaccine and placebo recipients gave samples.

This chain joins TRBV4-3 and TRBJ2-2, with a possible D match to TRBD1 (6 bases). Sequences were derived from peripheral blood, sampled in a trial of Ad26.COV2.S vaccine versus placebo. The source of this sequence is a person aged 18 to 59 who received the Ad26.COV2.S COVID-19 vaccine or a placebo. CDR3 nucleotide sequence: TGCGCCAGCAGCCGAAGAACAGGGACCGGGGAGCTGTTTTTT. Translated: CASSRRTGTGELFF.